The TCR beta chain under discussion was sequenced for a study of T cells in Graves' hyperthyroidism and ophthalmopathy (dated by TCRdb to 2018 to 2020). Regarding the complete study: Peripheral blood samples were taken at initial diagnosis, before any treatment was given. Whether ophthalmopathy could be predicted prospectively was tested in an independent validation cohort made up of under 20 hyperthyroidism patients plus 17 patients who later progressed to ophthalmopathy. The 90 to 100 discovery patients were randomly divided into training and test sets at a 7:3 ratio. In more than five Graves' hyperthyroidism patients, the study also compared T-cell repertoires from thyroid tissue with T-cell repertoires from blood. A discovery cohort of roughly 100 patients, 43 with Graves' ophthalmopathy and 55 to 60 with stable Graves' hyperthyroidism, was used to find distinguishing TCR V-J signatures. According to the paper, TCR Vbeta CDR3 sequencing was carried out on about 140 peripheral blood samples, which came from under 50 ophthalmopathy, some 73 hyperthyroidism and roughly 17 progressor patients. After blood sampling, hyperthyroidism patients were treated with methimazole at a starting dose of 30 mg daily, and ophthalmopathy patients were treated with high-dose intravenous methylprednisolone. Points the paper makes about the study in general: A 13 V-J signature model separated ophthalmopathy from stable hyperthyroidism, with roughly 88% sensitivity and approximately 81% specificity in cross-validation and 80%/75% in testing. Most expanded thyroid clonotypes (frequency above 0.001) were also found in blood, which suggests that blood repertoires may mirror thyroid immune responses. Sample size was not statistically predetermined, and blinding of investigators to group allocation was not performed. In validation, progression to ophthalmopathy was predicted by the model with 70% to 71% sensitivity and roughly 76% specificity, a median of about 6 months before onset.

Taken from the germline V gene, the CDR1 and CDR2 loops are SNHLY and FYNNEI. The CDR3 measures 13 amino acids from cysteine to phenylalanine. CDR3 DNA is the only sequence kept; it has 39 bases, read in frame from the first base. A distance of 15 bases separates the germline ends of V and J, which lose 6 bases and 7 bases respectively. This clonotype has at least ten counts. No antigen is known for it. No base quality values were provided; no much bigger clone lies one nucleotide off. Ophthalmopathy patients had moderately to severely active disease, Clinical Activity Score of at least 3, NOSPECS grade of at least 4, and duration under 3 months. Exclusion was applied to patients with uncontrolled infections, other autoimmune diseases, pregnancy or lactation. Diagnoses were established on the basis of clinical symptoms, serum thyroxine and TRAb, thyroid ultrasound, and orbital computed tomography. Ficoll-Paque density gradient centrifugation was used to isolate PBMCs from 8 to 10 ml of fresh peripheral blood. Total RNA was extracted using Trizol reagent, and RNA quality was assessed on an Agilent 2100 Bioanalyzer.

The TCR beta CDR3 regions were amplified from the RNA transcripts. The TCR CDR3 was subjected to a first round of RT-PCR using the HTBI primer set and the Qiagen OneStep RT-PCR kit. A second multiplex PCR round built the libraries, followed by size selection and purification. Paired-end sequencing of the libraries was performed with 100 bp reads on an Illumina HiSeq2000. The authors' pipeline ran thus. SOAPnuke was used to process the raw data, throwing out any read that contained adapters or uncalled bases, had a mean Phred below 15, or lacked an exact constant-primer or identifier match. High-quality paired reads were merged with COPE v1.2.5, and unique nucleotide sequences were defined as clonotypes. Clonotypes were aligned to IMGT TRBV, TRBD and TRBJ reference segments using MiTCR v1.1. The analysis was restricted to V-J combinations with a frequency above 0.0001, which together covered 99.2% of the repertoires. A TCS score was defined as the ratio between F50 (clonal expansion) and ExV (chaos), using BLOSUM62-based TCRdist between CDR3 peptides within each V-J. Welch's t-statistics and random forest reduced around 510 V-J features to about 12, which were used in a naive Bayes classifier (R e1071). Thyroid-blood repertoire similarity was quantified with the Morisita-Horn index. TCRdb trimmed the raw reads at Q25, called clones with MiXCR and kept productive beta chains. For every CDR3 protein sequence, its rows merge into one entry that carries the most common genes and DNA. The V and J calls and clone size come from TCRdb's table, not from the authors' own analysis. The sample has hundreds of thousands of distinct CDR3 sequences on record, 14% to 15% of them singletons. 3.5% to 4.5% of the sample is in the top ten clones.

The rearranged segments are TRBV2 and TRBJ2-5; D gene: possibly TRBD1, on 6 matching bases. The sequencing input was blood. The sequence came from a woman between 35 and 50 years old with Graves' ophthalmopathy. The CDR3 protein sequence reads: CASRSNRERTQYF. The sequence in DNA is TGTGCCAGCAGATCTAACAGGGAACGGACCCAGTACTTC.